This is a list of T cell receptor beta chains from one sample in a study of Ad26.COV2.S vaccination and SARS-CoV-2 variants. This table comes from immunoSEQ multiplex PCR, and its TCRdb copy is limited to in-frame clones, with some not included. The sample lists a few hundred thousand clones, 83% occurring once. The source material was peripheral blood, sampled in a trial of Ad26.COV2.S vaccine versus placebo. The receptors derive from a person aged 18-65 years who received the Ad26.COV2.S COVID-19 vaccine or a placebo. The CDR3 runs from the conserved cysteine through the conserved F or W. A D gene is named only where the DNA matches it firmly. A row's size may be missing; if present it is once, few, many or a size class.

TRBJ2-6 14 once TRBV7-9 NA TGTGCCAGCAGCTTTGAGTTCGGGGCCAACGTCCTGACTTTC CASSFEFGANVLTF
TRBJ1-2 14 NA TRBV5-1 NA TGCGCCAGCAGCTTGGAGGGTACCTACTATGGCTACACCTTC CASSLEGTYYGYTF
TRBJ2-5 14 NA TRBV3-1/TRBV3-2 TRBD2 TGTGCCAGCAGCCGGACTAGCGGTCAAGAGACCCAGTACTTC CASSRTSGQETQYF
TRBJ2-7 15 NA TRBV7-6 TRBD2 TGTGCCAGCAGAGTAGTCCCTAGCGGGAGCCACGAGCAGTACTTC CASRVVPSGSHEQYF
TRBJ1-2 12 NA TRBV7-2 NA TGTGCCAGCAGCTTATGGGGGCAGGGCTACACCTTC CASSLWGQGYTF
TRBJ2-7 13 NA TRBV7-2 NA TGTGCCAGCAGCCCCACGACCGACGCTCCTGTATACTTC CASSPTTDAPVYF
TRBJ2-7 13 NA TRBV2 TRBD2 TGTGCCAGCACAGTGGCGGGAGTGTATGAGCAGTACTTC CASTVAGVYEQYF
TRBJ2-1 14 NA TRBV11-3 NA TGTGCCAGCAGCTTCGTAAGCTCCTACAATGAGCAGTTCTTC CASSFVSSYNEQFF
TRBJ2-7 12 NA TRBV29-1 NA TGCAGGGGGCTCGACGCGGCCTACGAGCAGTACTTC CRGLDAAYEQYF
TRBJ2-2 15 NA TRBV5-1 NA TGCGCCAGCAGCCATGGACCCAGCTCTGGGGGGGAGCTGTTTTTT CASSHGPSSGGELFF
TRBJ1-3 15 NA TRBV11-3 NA TGTGCCAGCAGCTTGGGCGGGGAGTCTGGAAACACCATATATTTT CASSLGGESGNTIYF
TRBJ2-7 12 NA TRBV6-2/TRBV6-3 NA TGTGCCAGCAGTTACGTCCACTACGAGCAGTACTTC CASSYVHYEQYF
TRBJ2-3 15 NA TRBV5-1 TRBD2 TGCGCCAGCAGCTTAGGGTTCGGGGGGACAGATACGCAGTATTTT CASSLGFGGTDTQYF
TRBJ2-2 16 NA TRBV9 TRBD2 TGTGCCAGCAGCGTAAACCCAGCGGGGTCGCCCGGGGAGCTGTTTTTT CASSVNPAGSPGELFF
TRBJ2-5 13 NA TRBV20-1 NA TGCAGTGCTAGTCACAGGAGACAAGAGACCCAGTACTTC CSASHRRQETQYF
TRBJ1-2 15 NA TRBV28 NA TGTGCCAGCAGTTTTTTAGACAGGAAGAATTATGGCTACACCTTC CASSFLDRKNYGYTF
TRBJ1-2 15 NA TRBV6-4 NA TGTGCCAGCAAAGCCGGGACGGCATCTAACTATGGCTACACCTTC CASKAGTASNYGYTF
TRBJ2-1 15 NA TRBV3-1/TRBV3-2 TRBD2 TGTGCCAGCAGCCGAGGACTAGCGGGGTCCAATGAGCAGTTCTTC CASSRGLAGSNEQFF
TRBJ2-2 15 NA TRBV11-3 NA TGTGCCAGCAGCCCCTGGCGGGACCAGACCGGGGAGCTGTTTTTT CASSPWRDQTGELFF
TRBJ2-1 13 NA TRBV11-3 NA TGTGCCAGCAGCTTGAGGGGGACCAATGAGCAGTTCTTC CASSLRGTNEQFF
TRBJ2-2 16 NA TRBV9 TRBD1 TGTGCCAGCAGCGTAGCCACAGGGGGTCCGGCCGGGGAGCTGTTTTTT CASSVATGGPAGELFF
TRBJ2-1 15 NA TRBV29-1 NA TGCAGCGTCGACCAAGTACAATCTAGCGACGATAAGCAGTTCTTC CSVDQVQSSDDKQFF
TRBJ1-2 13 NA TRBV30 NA TGTGCCTGGAGTGTAAGCTGGCCGGGAGGCTACACCTTC CAWSVSWPGGYTF
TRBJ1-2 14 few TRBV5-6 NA TGTGCCAGCAGCTTTAGGGGGAGGATCTATGGCTACACCTTC CASSFRGRIYGYTF
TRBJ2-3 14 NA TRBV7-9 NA TGTGCCAGCACCCAACTAGCTCTCCCAGATACGCAGTATTTT CASTQLALPDTQYF
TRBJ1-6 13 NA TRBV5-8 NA TGTGCCAGCCGAATGGACGGATATTCACCCCTCCACTTT CASRMDGYSPLHF
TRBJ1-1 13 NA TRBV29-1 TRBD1 TGCAGCGCTCGAGACAGGGGGCACACTGAAGCTTTCTTT CSARDRGHTEAFF
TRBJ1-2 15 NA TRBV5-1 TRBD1 TGCGCCAGCAGCTCAGCCGGGACAGGGTCCTATGGCTACACCTTC CASSSAGTGSYGYTF
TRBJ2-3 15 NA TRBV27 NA TGTGCCAGCAGTTTAGAGGGGGAAGGTGCAGATACGCAGTATTTT CASSLEGEGADTQYF
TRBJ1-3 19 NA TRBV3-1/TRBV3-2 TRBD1 TGTGCCAGCAGCCAAGATCTGGGAGACAGGGGGGTGAGTGGAAACACCATATATTTT CASSQDLGDRGVSGNTIYF